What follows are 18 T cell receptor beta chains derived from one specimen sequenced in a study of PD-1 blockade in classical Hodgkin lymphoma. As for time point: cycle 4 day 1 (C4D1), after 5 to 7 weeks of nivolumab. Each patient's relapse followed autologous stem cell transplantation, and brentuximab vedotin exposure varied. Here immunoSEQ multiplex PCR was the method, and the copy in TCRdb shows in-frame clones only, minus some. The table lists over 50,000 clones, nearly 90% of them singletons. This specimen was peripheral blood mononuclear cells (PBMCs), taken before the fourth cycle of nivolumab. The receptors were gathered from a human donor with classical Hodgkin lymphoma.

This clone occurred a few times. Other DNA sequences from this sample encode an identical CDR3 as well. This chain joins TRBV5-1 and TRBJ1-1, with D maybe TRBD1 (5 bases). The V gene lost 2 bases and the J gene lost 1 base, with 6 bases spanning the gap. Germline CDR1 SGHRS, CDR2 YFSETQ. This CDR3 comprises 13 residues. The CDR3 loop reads CASSFGGNTEAFF. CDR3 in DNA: TGCGCCAGCAGCTTCGGGGGGAACACTGAAGCTTTCTTT. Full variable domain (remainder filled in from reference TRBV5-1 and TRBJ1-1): KAGVTQTPRYLIKTRGQQVTLSCSPISGHRSVSWYQQTPGQGLQFLFEYFSETQRNKGNFPGRFSGRQFSNSRSEMNVSTLELGDSALYLCASSFGGNTEAFFGQGTRLTVV.

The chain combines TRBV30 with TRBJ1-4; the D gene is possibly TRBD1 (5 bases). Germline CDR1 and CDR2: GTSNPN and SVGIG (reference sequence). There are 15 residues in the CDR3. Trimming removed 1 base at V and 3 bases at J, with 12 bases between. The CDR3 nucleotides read TGTGCCTGGAGTGGTGGGGCGCGGGCTAATGAAAAACTGTTTTTT. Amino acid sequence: CAWSGGARANEKLFF.

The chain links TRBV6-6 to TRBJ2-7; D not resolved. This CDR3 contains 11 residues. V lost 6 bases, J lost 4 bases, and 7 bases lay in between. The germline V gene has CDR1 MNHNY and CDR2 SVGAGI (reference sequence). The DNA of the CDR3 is TGTGCCAGCAGGCTAGAGTACGAGCAGTACTTC. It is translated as CASRLEYEQYF.

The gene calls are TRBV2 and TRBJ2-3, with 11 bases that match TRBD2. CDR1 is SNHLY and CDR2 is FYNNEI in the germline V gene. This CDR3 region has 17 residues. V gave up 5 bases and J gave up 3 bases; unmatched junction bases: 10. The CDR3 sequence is CASSTFLGTSGTDTQYF. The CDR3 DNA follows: TGTGCCAGCAGTACCTTTCTCGGGACTAGCGGTACAGATACGCAGTATTTT.

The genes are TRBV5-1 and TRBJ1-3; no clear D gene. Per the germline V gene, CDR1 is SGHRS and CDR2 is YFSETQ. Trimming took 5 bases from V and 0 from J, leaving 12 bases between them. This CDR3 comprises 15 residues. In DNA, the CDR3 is TGCGCCAGCAGTGAACGGGCGTCCTCTGGAAACACCATATATTTT. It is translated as CASSERASSGNTIYF.

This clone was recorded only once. The DNA for the CDR3 is TGTGCCAGTAGTACTCAGTTTGGCTCAGATACGCAGTATTTT. It specifies CASSTQFGSDTQYF. The chain is built from TRBV19 and TRBJ2-3; no clear D gene. CDR1 and CDR2 from the germline V gene are LNHDA and SQIVND (reference sequence). The CDR3 spans 14 residues. V was shortened by 4 bases and J by 4 bases, with 12 bases between the two germline ends.

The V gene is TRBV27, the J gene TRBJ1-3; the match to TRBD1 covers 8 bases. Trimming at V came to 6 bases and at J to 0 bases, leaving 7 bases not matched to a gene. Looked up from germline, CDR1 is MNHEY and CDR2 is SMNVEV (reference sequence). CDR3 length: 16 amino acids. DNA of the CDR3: TGTGCCAGCAGCCGGACAGGGCCACCCTCTGGAAACACCATATATTTT. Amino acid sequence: CASSRTGPPSGNTIYF.

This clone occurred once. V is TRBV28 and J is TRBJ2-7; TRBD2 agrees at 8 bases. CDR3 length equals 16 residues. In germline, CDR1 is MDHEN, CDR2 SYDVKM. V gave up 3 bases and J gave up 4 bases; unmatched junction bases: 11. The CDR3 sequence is CASSFGQRGPPYEQYF. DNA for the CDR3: TGTGCCAGCAGTTTTGGCCAGCGGGGGCCCCCATACGAGCAGTACTTC.

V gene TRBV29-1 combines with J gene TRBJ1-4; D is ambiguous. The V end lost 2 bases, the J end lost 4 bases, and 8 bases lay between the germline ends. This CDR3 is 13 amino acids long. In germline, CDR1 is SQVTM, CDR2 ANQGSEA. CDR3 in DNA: TGCAGCGTTGAATCACGGTATAATGAAAAACTGTTTTTT. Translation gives CSVESRYNEKLFF.

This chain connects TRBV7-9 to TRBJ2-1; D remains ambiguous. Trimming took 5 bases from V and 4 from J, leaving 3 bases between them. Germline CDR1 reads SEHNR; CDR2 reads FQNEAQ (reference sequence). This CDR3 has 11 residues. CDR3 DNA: TGTGCCAGCAGCGATTACAATGAGCAGTTCTTC. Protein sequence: CASSDYNEQFF.

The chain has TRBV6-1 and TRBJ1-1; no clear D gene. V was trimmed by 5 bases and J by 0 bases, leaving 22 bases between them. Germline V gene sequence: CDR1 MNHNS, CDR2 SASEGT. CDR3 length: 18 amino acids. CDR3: CASSKGRHSTLMNTEAFF. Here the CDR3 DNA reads TGTGCCAGCAGTAAAGGACGTCACTCTACCTTGATGAACACTGAAGCTTTCTTT.

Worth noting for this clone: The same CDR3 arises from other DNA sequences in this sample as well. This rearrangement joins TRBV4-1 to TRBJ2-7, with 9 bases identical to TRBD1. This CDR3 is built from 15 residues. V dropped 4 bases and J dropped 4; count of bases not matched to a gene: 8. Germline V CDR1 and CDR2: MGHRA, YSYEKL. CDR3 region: CASSRSSGQGYEQYF. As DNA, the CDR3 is TGCGCCAGCAGCCGGAGCTCGGGACAGGGTTACGAGCAGTACTTC.

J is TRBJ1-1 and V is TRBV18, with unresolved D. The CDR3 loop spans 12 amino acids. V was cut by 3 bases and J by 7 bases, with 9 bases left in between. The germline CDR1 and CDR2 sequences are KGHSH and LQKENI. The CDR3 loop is CASSPLTDEAFF. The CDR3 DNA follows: TGTGCCAGCTCACCTTTGACGGATGAAGCTTTCTTT.

CDR3 loop: CASSDPLAGYGTDTQYF. In nucleotides, the CDR3 is TGTGCCAGCAGTGATCCTTTAGCGGGGTACGGCACAGATACGCAGTATTTT. J is TRBJ2-3 and V is TRBV2, with 8 nucleotides matching TRBD2. Germline values: CDR1 SNHLY, CDR2 FYNNEI. CDR3 length: 17 amino acids. With 3 bases clipped from V and 1 base from J, the junction kept 9 bases outside the gene matches.

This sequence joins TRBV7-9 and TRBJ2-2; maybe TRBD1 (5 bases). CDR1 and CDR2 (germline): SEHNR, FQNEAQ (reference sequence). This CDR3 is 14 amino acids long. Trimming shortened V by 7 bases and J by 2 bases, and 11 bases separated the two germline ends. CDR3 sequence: CASTLTANTGELFF. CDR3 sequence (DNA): TGTGCCAGCACCTTGACAGCCAACACCGGGGAGCTGTTTTTT.

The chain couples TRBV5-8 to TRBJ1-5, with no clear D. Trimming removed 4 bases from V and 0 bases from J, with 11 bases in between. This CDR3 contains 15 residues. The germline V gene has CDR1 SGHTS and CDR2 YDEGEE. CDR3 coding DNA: TGTGCCAGCAGCATCGGACTCCATAGCAATCAGCCCCAGCATTTT. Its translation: CASSIGLHSNQPQHF. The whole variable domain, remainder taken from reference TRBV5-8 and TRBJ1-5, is EAGVTQSPTHLIKTRGQQATLRCSPISGHTSVYWYQQALGLGLQFLLWYDEGEERNRGNFPPRFSGRQFPNYSSELNVNALELEDSALYLCASSIGLHSNQPQHFGDGTRLSIL.

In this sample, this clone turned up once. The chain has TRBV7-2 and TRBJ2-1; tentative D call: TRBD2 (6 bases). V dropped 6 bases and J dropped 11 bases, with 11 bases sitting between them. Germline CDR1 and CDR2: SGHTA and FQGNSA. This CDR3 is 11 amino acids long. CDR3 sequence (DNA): TGTGCCAGCAGGGCGGGGCCTCAGCAGTTCTTC. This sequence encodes CASRAGPQQFF.

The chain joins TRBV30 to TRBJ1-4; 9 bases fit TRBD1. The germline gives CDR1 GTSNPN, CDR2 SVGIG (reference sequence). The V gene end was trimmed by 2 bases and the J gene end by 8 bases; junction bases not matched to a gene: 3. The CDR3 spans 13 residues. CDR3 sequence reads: CAWSTGGSEKLFF. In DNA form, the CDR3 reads TGTGCCTGGAGTACAGGGGGCTCCGAAAAACTGTTTTTT.